The 32 T cell receptor beta chains in this list originate from one sample, sequenced in a study of blood T cell repertoires in COVID-19. Profiling relied on immunoSEQ multiplex PCR, and the TCRdb table lists in-frame clones only, not all of them. There are 450,000 or so clones in the sample; roughly nine tenths occur only once, and 0.9% lies in the top ten. Sequences were obtained from peripheral blood. The receptors derive from a man aged 18 to 29 with COVID-19, enrolled during active disease.

The chain uses TRBV2 and TRBJ2-1; no clear D. The CDR3 extends over 15 amino acids. V was trimmed by 0 bases and J by 9 bases, leaving 15 bases between them. Germline loops: CDR1 SNHLY, CDR2 FYNNEI. The CDR3 protein is CASSEALHSGSEQFF. As DNA, the CDR3 is TGTGCCAGCAGTGAAGCGCTTCACTCCGGTAGTGAGCAGTTCTTC.

The table lists this clone with a few counts. The chain combines TRBV2 with TRBJ1-5; no clear D. This CDR3 has 13 residues. CDR1 and CDR2 (germline): SNHLY, FYNNEI. V lost 8 bases, J lost 0 bases, and 8 bases lay in between. DNA of the CDR3: TGTGCCAGCGGGAGGTATAGCAATCAGCCCCAGCATTTT. Translating it yields CASGRYSNQPQHF.

V and J are TRBV6-5 and TRBJ2-1, with D tentatively TRBD1 (6 bases). The V and J ends lost 7 bases and 5 bases respectively, with 9 bases between them. There are 12 residues in the CDR3. CDR1 MNHEY and CDR2 SVGAGI come from the germline V gene. CDR3 nucleotide sequence: TGTGCCAGCAAGCGGACAGACAATGAGCAGTTCTTC. Its translation is CASKRTDNEQFF.

V gene TRBV7-8 combines with J gene TRBJ2-1; 14 bases map to TRBD2. V dropped 4 bases and J dropped 4; count of bases not matched to a gene: 12. This CDR3 region has 19 residues. Germline CDR1 reads SGHVS; CDR2 reads FQNEAQ. CDR3 sequence (DNA): TGTGCCAGCAGCTCCCAGGGACTAGCGGGGGCCGCCTATTACAATGAGCAGTTCTTC. As protein: CASSSQGLAGAAYYNEQFF.

The genes are TRBV6-6 and TRBJ1-6; TRBD1 might be the D (6 bases). The CDR3 has 14 amino acids. CDR1 and CDR2 (germline): MNHNY, SVGAGI (reference sequence). The V and J ends lost 7 bases and 10 bases respectively, with 17 bases between them. CDR3: CASNGGGRASPLHF. The CDR3 bases are TGTGCCAGCAATGGGGGGGGGCGCGCCTCACCCCTCCACTTT.

This sequence joins TRBV12-5 and TRBJ1-1, with D hard to call. V lost 0 bases, J lost 4 bases, and 12 bases lay in between. CDR1 is LGHNT, CDR2 FRNRAP, per germline. CDR3 size: 15 residues. Here the CDR3 reads CASGLVLDRGTEAFF. The CDR3 coding sequence is TGTGCTAGTGGTTTGGTACTGGATCGCGGCACTGAAGCTTTCTTT.

J is TRBJ2-4 and V is TRBV7-9; D is perhaps TRBD2 (6 bases). V lost 4 bases, J lost 5 bases, and 9 bases lay in between. CDR1 SEHNR and CDR2 FQNEAQ come from the germline V gene (reference sequence). The CDR3 is 13 residues long. The CDR3 DNA reads TGTGCCAGCAGCTCGCGGGACCAAAACATTCAGTACTTC. The encoded protein is CASSSRDQNIQYF.

J is TRBJ2-3 and V is TRBV5-1; D is possibly TRBD1 (6 bases). The CDR3 spans 15 residues. V was shortened by 0 bases and J by 2 bases, with 10 bases between the two germline ends. Germline V gene lookup returns CDR1 SGHRS and CDR2 YFSETQ. The CDR3 sequence: CASSLEDRLTDTQYF. The CDR3 bases are TGCGCCAGCAGCTTGGAGGACAGACTCACAGATACGCAGTATTTT.

The chain carries TRBV19 and TRBJ2-2; 7 bases fit TRBD2. The length of the CDR3 is 15 residues. J was trimmed by 5 bases and V by 4 bases; bases with no gene match: 7. Germline CDR1 reads LNHDA; CDR2 reads SQIVND (reference sequence). The CDR3 DNA reads TGTGCCAGTAGTACGCCGGGAGGTAGGACCGGGGAGCTGTTTTTT. Its translation is CASSTPGGRTGELFF.

V gene TRBV7-9 combines with J gene TRBJ1-4; D is uncertain. Germline V gene data show CDR1 as SEHNR and CDR2 as FQNEAQ (reference sequence). The CDR3 has 13 amino acids. Trimming took off 5 bases at V and 5 bases at J, with 9 bases between the two ends. This CDR3 is CASSPGINEKLFF. CDR3 in DNA: TGTGCCAGCAGCCCGGGAATAAATGAAAAACTGTTTTTT.

This clone was seen just once. This sequence joins TRBV19 and TRBJ2-7, with 9 bases identical to TRBD2. CDR3 size: 15 residues. Germline CDR1 and CDR2: LNHDA and SQIVND (reference sequence). V was clipped by 5 bases and J by 0 bases; unmatched bases: 5. CDR3 protein: CASSFLAGTSYEQYF. The DNA for the CDR3 is TGTGCCAGTAGTTTCCTAGCGGGAACCTCCTACGAGCAGTACTTC.

The DNA for the CDR3 is TGTGCCAGCTTAATTAATCCCGACACTGAAGCTTTCTTT. Protein: CASLINPDTEAFF. The chain uses TRBV18 and TRBJ1-1; D gene ambiguous. Germline V gene sequence: CDR1 KGHSH, CDR2 LQKENI. Deletions cut 7 bases from V and 3 bases from J, with 12 bases between. The CDR3 has 13 residues.

V is TRBV4-1 and J is TRBJ2-7; 8 bases line up with TRBD1. The CDR3 totals 16 residues. Germline V gene data show CDR1 as MGHRA and CDR2 as YSYEKL. V lost 4 bases to trimming and J lost 0 bases; unmatched junction nucleotides: 8. CDR3 DNA sequence: TGCGCCAGCAGCCTACTATGGACAGGGAACTCCTACGAGCAGTACTTC. Translation: CASSLLWTGNSYEQYF.

This clone was picked up one time. The chain employs TRBV11-3 and TRBJ2-5; D may be TRBD2 (6 bases). CDR3 size: 16 residues. CDR1 and CDR2 from the germline V gene are SGHNT and YENEEA. The V and J ends lost 1 base and 6 bases respectively, with 18 bases between them. The CDR3 DNA follows: TGTGCCAGCAGCTTAGTAGGGGACCGGGACTCTCAGACCCAGTACTTC. Amino acid sequence: CASSLVGDRDSQTQYF.

The J gene is TRBJ2-7, the V gene TRBV19, with 9 bases fitting TRBD2. The germline gives CDR1 LNHDA, CDR2 SQIVND (reference sequence). V shed 7 bases, J shed 5 bases, and the junction held 12 bases outside the gene matches. The CDR3 totals 15 residues. The CDR3 DNA reads as TGTGCCAGTACTACGCGTAGTAGCGGGGGCCACGAGCAGTACTTC. Encoded protein: CASTTRSSGGHEQYF.

A few counts support this clone. The genes are TRBV5-4 and TRBJ1-6, with a weak D call TRBD1 (6 bases). This CDR3 has 14 residues. The germline gives CDR1 SGHNT, CDR2 YYREEE (reference sequence). Trimming shortened V by 2 bases and J by 5 bases, and 8 bases separated the two germline ends. The CDR3 bases are TGTGCCAGCAGCTTTGACAGGAATAATTCACCCCTCCACTTT. It codes for CASSFDRNNSPLHF. Full variable domain (rest looked up from reference TRBV5-4 and TRBJ1-6): ETGVTQSPTHLIKTRGQQVTLRCSSQSGHNTVSWYQQALGQGPQFIFQYYREEENGRGNFPPRFSGLQFPNYSSELNVNALELDDSALYLCASSFDRNNSPLHFGNGTRLTVT.

The chain employs TRBV9 and TRBJ1-2; D is possibly TRBD1 (5 bases). Deletions cut 6 bases from V and 2 bases from J, with 11 bases between. Germline lookup yields CDR1 SGDLS and CDR2 YYNGEE. The CDR3 totals 13 residues. The chain's CDR3 is CASTQQVNYGYTF. DNA for the CDR3: TGTGCCAGCACACAACAGGTCAACTATGGCTACACCTTC.

This chain links TRBV5-4 with TRBJ1-6, with TRBD1 matching 7 bases. Looked up from germline, CDR1 is SGHNT and CDR2 is YYREEE (reference sequence). With 1 base clipped from V and 9 bases from J, the junction kept 4 bases outside the gene matches. The CDR3 has 14 amino acids. The CDR3 region has the DNA TGTGCCAGCAGCTTGCAGGGGGTGGGTTCACCCCTCCACTTT. Translated: CASSLQGVGSPLHF.

Only one count was recorded for this clone. The chain has TRBV5-1 and TRBJ2-2, with 9 bases lining up with TRBD1. CDR1 is SGHRS and CDR2 is YFSETQ in the germline V gene. Trimming cost V 4 bases and J 4 bases; bases outside gene matches: 5. The CDR3 runs 15 residues. The CDR3 region has the DNA TGCGCCAGCAGCCAGGACAGGGGTAGCACCGGGGAGCTGTTTTTT. Encoded protein: CASSQDRGSTGELFF.

The chain has TRBV7-6 and TRBJ1-6; TRBD1 matches 9 bases. Germline V gene sequence: CDR1 SGHVS, CDR2 FNYEAQ. The CDR3 runs to 15 residues. V was pared by 0 bases and J by 8 bases, with 2 bases of the junction left unmatched. CDR3 protein: CASSLAGQGDSPLHF. CDR3 in DNA: TGTGCCAGCAGCTTAGCGGGACAGGGAGATTCACCCCTCCACTTT.

V usage is TRBV5-5 and J usage is TRBJ1-4, with 7 bases that match TRBD1. The CDR3 contains 15 residues. Germline V gene data show CDR1 as SGHKS and CDR2 as YYEKEE (reference sequence). Trimming cost V 4 bases and J 5 bases; bases outside gene matches: 8. The CDR3 region is CASSPSTGKNEKLFF. DNA for the CDR3: TGTGCCAGCAGCCCGTCGACAGGGAAGAATGAAAAACTGTTTTTT.

The V call is TRBV30, the J call TRBJ2-5; 7 nucleotides match TRBD1. The CDR3 runs 13 residues. Germline lookup yields CDR1 GTSNPN and CDR2 SVGIG (reference sequence). Trimming at V came to 1 base and at J to 5 bases, leaving 4 bases not matched to a gene. In DNA, the CDR3 is TGTGCCTGGAGTGGACAGGGCGGGGAGACCCAGTACTTC. It yields the protein CAWSGQGGETQYF.

This chain uses TRBV6-2 or TRBV6-3 with TRBJ2-1; a weak D match, TRBD2 (5 bases). Germline CDR1 MNHEY, CDR2 SVGEGT. This CDR3 has 17 residues. V was cut by 2 bases and J by 2 bases, with 16 bases left in between. CDR3 coding DNA: TGTGCCAGCAGTTACCCACCCGCCGGGGTAGCCTACAATGAGCAGTTCTTC. It specifies CASSYPPAGVAYNEQFF.

A single count supports this clone. V usage is TRBV4-1 and J usage is TRBJ1-2; 8 nucleotides line up with TRBD1. The trim removed 0 bases at V and 7 bases at J, leaving 7 bases unmatched. From germline, CDR1 is MGHRA and CDR2 YSYEKL. There are 15 residues in the CDR3. Here the CDR3 DNA reads TGCGCCAGCAGCCAAGACCGGGGCAGGGGGCTTGGCTACACCTTC. It translates to CASSQDRGRGLGYTF.

The DNA of the CDR3 is TGCGCCAGCAGCCAACCGTCCGGGGACTATGGCTACACCTTC. Translation: CASSQPSGDYGYTF. J is TRBJ1-2 and V is TRBV4-1; D gene unclear. Looked up from germline, CDR1 is MGHRA and CDR2 is YSYEKL. The CDR3 extends over 14 amino acids. V was pared by 2 bases and J by 3 bases, with 10 bases between.

The rearrangement joins TRBV5-1 to TRBJ1-1; weak D call: TRBD1 (5 bases). The CDR3 loop spans 15 amino acids. V lost 3 bases and J lost 5, with 17 bases in between. Germline assignment: CDR1 SGHRS and CDR2 YFSETQ. CDR3 sequence (DNA): TGCGCCAGCAGCTCTTTCCAGGGTGGGGGGACTGAAGCTTTCTTT. It yields the protein CASSSFQGGGTEAFF.

V gene TRBV5-1 combines with J gene TRBJ1-3, with 8 nucleotides matching TRBD1. The CDR3 is made up of 14 amino acids. With 4 bases clipped from V and 5 bases from J, the junction kept 5 bases outside the gene matches. CDR1 is SGHRS, CDR2 YFSETQ, per germline. The CDR3 region has the DNA TGCGCCAGCAGCCCGGGGACAGGTCGAAACACCATATATTTT. Its translation is CASSPGTGRNTIYF.

J is TRBJ2-2 and V is TRBV11-2; 10 nucleotides agree with TRBD2. Germline loops: CDR1 SGHAT, CDR2 FQNNGV. The V gene end was trimmed by 10 bases and the J gene end by 2 bases; junction bases not matched to a gene: 7. This CDR3 spans 15 amino acids. The CDR3 DNA follows: TGTGCCAACGAGGGACTAGCGAGTAACACCGGGGAGCTGTTTTTT. Protein product: CANEGLASNTGELFF.

The CDR3 DNA follows: TGTGCCAGCTCTATAGCGGGGGGCTACGAGCAGTACTTC. Translation gives CASSIAGGYEQYF. V and J are TRBV25-1 and TRBJ2-7; 10 bases agree with TRBD2. Trimming at V came to 8 bases and at J to 3 bases, leaving 4 bases not matched to a gene. Germline V gene sequence: CDR1 MGHDK, CDR2 SYGVNS. The CDR3 extends over 13 amino acids.

This sequence joins TRBV28 and TRBJ1-1; 7 nucleotides agree with TRBD1. The CDR3 has 13 amino acids. The germline V gene encodes CDR1 MDHEN and CDR2 SYDVKM. The J segment lost 6 bases and the V segment lost 7 bases, leaving 8 bases of the junction unmatched. The CDR3 reads CASILPDRAEAFF. The CDR3 DNA is TGTGCCAGCATCCTACCCGACAGGGCTGAAGCTTTCTTT.

This chain links TRBV5-1 with TRBJ2-2, with TRBD2 identical over 10 bases. Germline CDR1 reads SGHRS; CDR2 reads YFSETQ. The junction had 10 bases not matched to a gene; V was cut back by 4 bases and J by 7 bases. This CDR3 spans 16 amino acids. This CDR3 reads CASSPRLAGAGGELFF. CDR3 nucleotides: TGCGCCAGCAGCCCCCGCCTAGCGGGGGCGGGCGGGGAGCTGTTTTTT.

V is TRBV10-2 and J is TRBJ1-1; 7 bases fit TRBD1. Germline V lookup: CDR1 WSHSY, CDR2 SAAADI. This CDR3 contains 14 residues. J was trimmed by 5 bases and V by 6 bases; bases with no gene match: 9. As DNA, the CDR3 is TGCGCCAGCAGCCGACAGGGAGGAGGAACTGAAGCTTTCTTT. Translation gives CASSRQGGGTEAFF.